This passage covers 22 T cell receptor beta chains from one sample sequenced in a study of human T cells and chemical hapten exposure. The time point was: healthy volunteer bleed at 6 weeks. It was from unfractionated whole blood that total RNA was extracted. TCRdb called the RACE reads again in MiXCR, with one record for every CDR3 protein. The sample lists fewer than 100,000 distinct CDR3 sequences, approximately 8.1% occurring once. The sample comprised whole blood. These receptors were obtained from a female donor in good health. Some clones in this sample may be carry-over from other donors' samples.

This clonotype has at least ten counts. The chain links TRBV7-3 to TRBJ2-1; 9 bases are shared with TRBD2. The CDR3 covers 21 residues. V lost 2 bases and J lost 0; bases outside the gene matches: 17. Germline lookup yields CDR1 SGHTA and CDR2 FQGTGA. CDR3 amino acids: CASSLAIRSGGFRSSYNEQFF. The CDR3 DNA follows: TGTGCCAGCAGCTTAGCAATTCGGAGCGGGGGGTTCAGGAGCTCCTACAATGAGCAGTTCTTC.

This clonotype was found many times. CDR3 sequence reads: CASSRDSDTEAFF. The CDR3 DNA reads as TGTGCCAGCAGCCGGGACAGCGACACTGAAGCTTTCTTT. The V call is TRBV7-9, the J call TRBJ1-1; 7 positions match TRBD1. Germline CDR1 SEHNR, CDR2 FQNEAQ (reference sequence). J lost 3 bases, V lost 5 bases, and 3 bases had no gene match. This CDR3 has 13 amino acids.

Details on this clonotype: A much more abundant neighbour one base away suggests this may be a read error. This chain uses TRBV20-1 with TRBJ2-5; the D gene is possibly TRBD2 (6 bases). Trimming pared 4 bases from V and 5 bases from J, leaving 11 bases between. The CDR3 extends over 12 amino acids. CDR1 and CDR2 (germline): DFQATT, SNEGSKA (reference sequence). The CDR3 here is CSAKESGETQYF. The CDR3 DNA reads TGCAGTGCTAAGGAGAGCGGGGAGACCCAGTACTTC.

In this sample, this clonotype turned up many times. The chain joins TRBV27 to TRBJ1-2, with D unclear. Trimming cost V 6 bases and J 8 bases, with 16 bases left between them. This CDR3 has 13 amino acids. Germline CDR1 MNHEY, CDR2 SMNVEV (reference sequence). For the CDR3, the DNA is TGTGCCAGCAGACGTCTCCCCGTGGACGGCTACACCTTC. Its translation: CASRRLPVDGYTF.

This clonotype has at least ten counts. This chain joins TRBV2 and TRBJ1-1; D gene unclear. The germline gives CDR1 SNHLY, CDR2 FYNNEI. The CDR3 covers 15 residues. Deletions cut 1 base from V and 3 bases from J, with 12 bases between. The CDR3 DNA reads TGTGCCAGCAGTGAAGTTTCGGTGGCGGACACTGAAGCTTTCTTT. Residues: CASSEVSVADTEAFF.

This clonotype has just a few counts. This chain uses TRBV6-2 or TRBV6-3 with TRBJ2-3, with 11 bases that match TRBD2. The CDR3 extends over 15 amino acids. CDR1 is MNHEY, CDR2 SVGEGT, per germline. J was trimmed by 2 bases and V by 5 bases; bases with no gene match: 3. CDR3 in amino acids: CASSTSGGHTDTQYF. CDR3 DNA sequence: TGTGCCAGCAGTACTAGCGGGGGCCACACAGATACGCAGTATTTT.

This clonotype was picked up many times. CDR3 region: CASSKTRSTDTQYF. The CDR3 nucleotides are TGTGCCAGCAGCAAGACTAGAAGCACAGATACGCAGTATTTT. The chain links TRBV6-5 to TRBJ2-3, with D perhaps matching TRBD2 (6 bases). The CDR3 contains 14 residues. V lost 6 bases and J lost 0, with 10 bases in between. Germline values: CDR1 MNHEY, CDR2 SVGAGI.

The sample holds one count of this clonotype. The chain employs TRBV2 and TRBJ1-5; the D is unclear. This CDR3 has 14 residues. CDR1 SNHLY and CDR2 FYNNEI come from the germline V gene. Trimming removed 4 bases at V and 2 bases at J, with 9 bases between. The DNA of the CDR3 is TGTGCCAGCAGTGGTGGGAGCTGCAATCAGCCCCAGCATTTT. Protein product: CASSGGSCNQPQHF.

This clonotype occurred a few times. The chain joins TRBV7-8 to TRBJ2-1; 11 bases agree with TRBD2. V shed 1 base, J shed 7 bases, and the junction held 3 bases outside the gene matches. The CDR3 consists of 15 residues. Germline V gene sequence: CDR1 SGHVS, CDR2 FQNEAQ. The CDR3 bases are TGTGCCAGCAGCTTAGTAGCGGGGGGGCCTAATGAGCAGTTCTTC. Translated: CASSLVAGGPNEQFF. Full variable domain (rest looked up from reference TRBV7-8 and TRBJ2-1): GAGVSQSPRYKVAKRGQDVALRCDPISGHVSLFWYQQALGQGPEFLTYFQNEAQLDKSGLPSDRFFAERPEGSVSTLKIQRTQQEDSAVYLCASSLVAGGPNEQFFGPGTRLTVL.

A word on this clonotype: A much more abundant neighbour one base away suggests this may be a read error. This chain joins TRBV6-6 and TRBJ2-5; 7 bases match TRBD1. Per the germline V gene, CDR1 is MNHNY and CDR2 is SVGAGI (reference sequence). The CDR3 length is 17 residues. J lost 2 bases, V lost 0 bases, and 9 bases had no gene match. CDR3 DNA sequence: TGTGCCAGCAGTTACTCGCCCGCGGACAGGCGTCAAGAGACCCAGTACTTC. It yields the protein CASSYSPADRRQETQYF.

The rearrangement uses TRBV5-5 and TRBJ1-6, with TRBD1 matching over 8 bases. The V and J ends lost 0 bases and 9 bases, in that order; junction bases with no gene match: 17. The CDR3 consists of 19 residues. The V gene's germline CDR1 is SGHKS and CDR2 YYEKEE (reference sequence). CDR3: CASSLVPGQVLVEGSPLHF. In DNA form, the CDR3 reads TGTGCCAGCAGCTTGGTTCCGGGACAGGTTTTGGTAGAGGGTTCACCCCTCCACTTT.

This clonotype was seen repeatedly, ten times or more. The V and J genes are TRBV12-3 or TRBV12-4 and TRBJ1-2; 8 positions match TRBD1. Trimming removed 7 bases from V and 5 bases from J; junction bases left unmatched: 6. The CDR3 contains 13 residues. CDR3 region: CASTPDRAYGYTF. CDR3 bases: TGTGCCAGCACCCCGGACAGGGCTTATGGCTACACCTTC.

This clonotype has at least ten counts. This chain uses TRBV3-1 with TRBJ2-5; 8 bases agree with TRBD1. The J segment lost 4 bases and the V segment lost 4 bases, leaving 2 bases of the junction unmatched. Germline values: CDR1 LGHDT, CDR2 YNNKEL (reference sequence). The CDR3 spans 13 residues. The CDR3 spells CASSLGQGETQYF. In DNA form, the CDR3 reads TGTGCCAGCAGCCTAGGACAGGGAGAGACCCAGTACTTC.

In this sample, this clonotype turned up many times. The chain joins TRBV20-1 to TRBJ1-2; no clear D gene. Per germline, CDR1 DFQATT and CDR2 SNEGSKA (reference sequence). V lost 4 bases and J lost 6, with 18 bases in between. This CDR3 spans 14 amino acids. CDR3 DNA sequence: TGCAGTGCTATAGTTGGGTTCATCCTAGATGGCTACACCTTC. Translation: CSAIVGFILDGYTF.

This clonotype was seen ten or more times. The rearrangement links TRBV11-2 to TRBJ2-7; D could derive from TRBD1 or TRBD2 (6 bases each). V lost 4 bases and J 0 bases, leaving 13 bases between the germline ends. Germline loops: CDR1 SGHAT, CDR2 FQNNGV. This CDR3 is built from 15 residues. Here the CDR3 DNA reads TGTGCCAGCAGCTGGCCCGGGGGCCGCTCCTACGAGCAGTACTTC. It translates to CASSWPGGRSYEQYF.

This clonotype was counted a few times. This chain links TRBV2 with TRBJ1-5; the D gene is possibly TRBD1 (6 bases). CDR1 and CDR2 (germline): SNHLY, FYNNEI. Trimming pared 3 bases from V and 6 bases from J, leaving 15 bases between. CDR3 length: 15 amino acids. CDR3 sequence: CASSEDSAFSQPQHF. The CDR3 DNA reads TGTGCCAGCAGTGAGGACAGCGCCTTTAGTCAGCCCCAGCATTTT.

The J gene is TRBJ2-5, the V gene TRBV12-3 or TRBV12-4; D not certain. Trimming took off 6 bases at V and 5 bases at J, with 10 bases between the two ends. The CDR3 sequence is 12 residues long. DNA of the CDR3: TGTGCCAGCAGCGCTACCGGGGAGACCCAGTACTTC. This sequence encodes CASSATGETQYF.

This CDR3 reads CASSFGQETQYF. DNA of the CDR3: TGCGCCAGCAGCTTTGGGCAAGAGACCCAGTACTTC. V and J are TRBV5-1 and TRBJ2-5; no clear D gene. Trimming stripped 2 bases from V and 2 bases from J, with 4 bases between. The CDR3 covers 12 residues. Looked up from germline, CDR1 is SGHRS and CDR2 is YFSETQ.

This chain joins TRBV6-2 or TRBV6-3 and TRBJ2-5; a weak D match, TRBD2 (5 bases). V was shortened by 3 bases and J by 4 bases, with 18 bases between the two germline ends. This CDR3 has 16 residues. In germline, CDR1 is MNHEY, CDR2 SVGEGT. The CDR3 is CASSYSRLIGRETQYF. The CDR3, as DNA: TGTGCCAGCAGTTATTCCCGACTGATTGGGAGAGAGACCCAGTACTTC.

This clonotype came up a few times. The chain joins TRBV7-9 to TRBJ2-1; D could derive from TRBD1 or TRBD2 (6 bases each). The CDR3 spans 15 residues. CDR1 is SEHNR, CDR2 FQNEAQ, per germline (reference sequence). Between the trimmed V and J ends, which lost 5 bases and 8 bases, there was a span of 19 bases. CDR3 region: CASSDIMGGIHEQFF. CDR3 in DNA: TGTGCCAGCAGCGATATAATGGGGGGCATTCATGAGCAGTTCTTC. The complete variable domain, with remaining parts taken from reference TRBV7-9 and TRBJ2-1, reads DTGVSQNPRHKITKRGQNVTFRCDPISEHNRLYWYRQTLGQGPEFLTYFQNEAQLEKSRLLSDRFSAERPKGSFSTLEIQRTEQGDSAMYLCASSDIMGGIHEQFFGPGTRLTVL.

This clonotype has at least ten counts. The chain combines TRBV20-1 with TRBJ2-3; D tentatively reads TRBD1 or TRBD2 (7 bases each). V dropped 6 bases and J dropped 5 bases, with 21 bases sitting between them. CDR3 length: 15 amino acids. The V gene's germline CDR1 is DFQATT and CDR2 SNEGSKA (reference sequence). This CDR3 is CSAMPAGGAGDTQYF. The CDR3 region has the DNA TGCAGTGCCATGCCGGCAGGGGGGGCGGGAGATACGCAGTATTTT.

A few counts support this clonotype. The V and J genes are TRBV28 and TRBJ1-1; D uncertain. The CDR3 consists of 14 residues. Looked up from germline, CDR1 is MDHEN and CDR2 is SYDVKM. The ends were cut back, 3 bases at V and 6 bases at J, with 14 bases in the middle. CDR3 sequence (DNA): TGTGCCAGCAGTTTTAAGCCTCCCAGCGCTGAAGCTTTCTTT. This gives the protein CASSFKPPSAEAFF.